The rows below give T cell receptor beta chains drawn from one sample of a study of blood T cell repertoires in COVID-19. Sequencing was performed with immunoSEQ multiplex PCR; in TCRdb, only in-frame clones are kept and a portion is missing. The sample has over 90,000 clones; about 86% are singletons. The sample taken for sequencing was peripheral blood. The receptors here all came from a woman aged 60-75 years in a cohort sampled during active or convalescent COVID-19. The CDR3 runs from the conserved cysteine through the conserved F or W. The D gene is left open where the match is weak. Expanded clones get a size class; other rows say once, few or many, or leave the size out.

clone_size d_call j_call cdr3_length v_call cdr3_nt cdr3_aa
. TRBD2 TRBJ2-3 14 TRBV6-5 TGTGCCAGCCAGGCTAGCGGGAGAACAGATACGCAGTATTTT CASQASGRTDTQYF
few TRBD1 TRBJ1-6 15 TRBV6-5 TGTGCCAGCAGTTCCATTGACAGGGGCCCTTCACCCCTCCACTTT CASSSIDRGPSPLHF
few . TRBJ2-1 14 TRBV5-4 TGTGCCAGCAGCCGTCCGGGACAAGTCAATGAGCAGTTCTTC CASSRPGQVNEQFF
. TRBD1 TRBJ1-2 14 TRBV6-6 TGTGCCAGCAGTCTGCGGGACAGGGATTATGGCTACACCTTC CASSLRDRDYGYTF
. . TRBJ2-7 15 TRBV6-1 TGTGCCAGCAGTGAATATACAGGGACGACCTACGAGCAGTACTTC CASSEYTGTTYEQYF
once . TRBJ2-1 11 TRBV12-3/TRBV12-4 TGTGCCAGCAGTTTGTTCGGTGAGCAGTTCTTC CASSLFGEQFF
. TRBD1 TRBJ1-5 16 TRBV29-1 TGCAGCGTTGGCGGAGCAGGGGGTTATAGCAATCAGCCCCAGCATTTT CSVGGAGGYSNQPQHF
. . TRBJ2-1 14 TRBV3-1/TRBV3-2 TGTGCCAGCAGCCCCCGTTCAGAGGGCAATGAGCAGTTCTTC CASSPRSEGNEQFF
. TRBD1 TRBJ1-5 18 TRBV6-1 TGTGCCAGCAGTGAAGCGCTTCGGGCAGGGGGTTACAATCAGCCCCAGCATTTT CASSEALRAGGYNQPQHF
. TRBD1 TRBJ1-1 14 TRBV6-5 TGTGCCAGCAGTCCACAGGGGTTGAACACTGAAGCTTTCTTT CASSPQGLNTEAFF
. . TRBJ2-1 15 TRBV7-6 TGTGCCAGCAGCTTGGGCGGGATCCCCATGGAAGGGCTGTTCTTC CASSLGGIPMEGLFF
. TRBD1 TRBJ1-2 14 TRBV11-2 TGTGCCAGCAGCCGCGACAGGGCGAACTATGGCTACACCTTC CASSRDRANYGYTF
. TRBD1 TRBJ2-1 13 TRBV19 TGTGCCAGTACCGGGACAGGGGTCAATGAGCAGTTCTTC CASTGTGVNEQFF
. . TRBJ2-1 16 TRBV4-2 TGTGCCAGCAGCCAAGATCAGAGTCTAGCGATCAATGAGCAGTTCTTC CASSQDQSLAINEQFF
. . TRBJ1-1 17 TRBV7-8 TGTGCCAGCAGCTTAGTACGCCTCCGCGAGCTGAACACTGAAGCTTTCTTT CASSLVRLRELNTEAFF
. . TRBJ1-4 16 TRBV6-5 TGTGCCAGCAGTTACGGACAGCTCGCAACTAATGAAAAACTGTTTTTT CASSYGQLATNEKLFF
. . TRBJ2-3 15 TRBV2 TGTGCCAGCAGTGAAGCAGCTGGTTACACAGATACGCAGTATTTT CASSEAAGYTDTQYF
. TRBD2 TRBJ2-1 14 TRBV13 TGTGCCAGCAGCCCCGAGCGGGGTGGGACTGAGCAGTTCTTC CASSPERGGTEQFF
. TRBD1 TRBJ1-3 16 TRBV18 TGTGCCAGCTCATCGGGACAGTCGAGCTCTGGAAACACCATATATTTT CASSSGQSSSGNTIYF
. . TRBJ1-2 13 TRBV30 TGTGCCTGGAGTATGGGCCGGGGGAATGGCTACACCTTC CAWSMGRGNGYTF
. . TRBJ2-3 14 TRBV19 TGTGCCAGTAAAACGACAGTGAGCACAGATACGCAGTATTTT CASKTTVSTDTQYF
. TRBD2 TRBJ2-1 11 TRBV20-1 TGCAGTGCCGAGCGGGGCAATGAGCAGTTCTTC CSAERGNEQFF
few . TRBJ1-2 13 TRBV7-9 TGTGCCAGCAGCCCGAACAGGGACTATGGCTACACCTTC CASSPNRDYGYTF
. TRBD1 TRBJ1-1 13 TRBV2 TGTGCCACCCCGGGACAGCTGAACACTGAAGCTTTCTTT CATPGQLNTEAFF
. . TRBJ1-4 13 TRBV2 TGTGCCAGCAAGAGGCTGCTTTTGGAAAAACTGTTTTTT CASKRLLLEKLFF
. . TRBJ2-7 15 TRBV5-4 TGTGCCAGCAGCTTGGAGGGACTCCTCTCCTACGAGCAGTACTTC CASSLEGLLSYEQYF
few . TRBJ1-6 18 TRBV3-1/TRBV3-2 TGTGCCAGCAGCCAAGATCGGAGGGGCCGGGCCCTCGATTCACCCCTCCACTTT CASSQDRRGRALDSPLHF
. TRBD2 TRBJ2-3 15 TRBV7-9 TGTGCCAGCAGCCCATCGGTCGGGGGGGCAGATACGCAGTATTTT CASSPSVGGADTQYF
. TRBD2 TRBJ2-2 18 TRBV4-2 TGTGCCAGCAGCCAAGATGTTATGGCGGGGGGGCCCCCCGGGGAGCTGTTTTTT CASSQDVMAGGPPGELFF